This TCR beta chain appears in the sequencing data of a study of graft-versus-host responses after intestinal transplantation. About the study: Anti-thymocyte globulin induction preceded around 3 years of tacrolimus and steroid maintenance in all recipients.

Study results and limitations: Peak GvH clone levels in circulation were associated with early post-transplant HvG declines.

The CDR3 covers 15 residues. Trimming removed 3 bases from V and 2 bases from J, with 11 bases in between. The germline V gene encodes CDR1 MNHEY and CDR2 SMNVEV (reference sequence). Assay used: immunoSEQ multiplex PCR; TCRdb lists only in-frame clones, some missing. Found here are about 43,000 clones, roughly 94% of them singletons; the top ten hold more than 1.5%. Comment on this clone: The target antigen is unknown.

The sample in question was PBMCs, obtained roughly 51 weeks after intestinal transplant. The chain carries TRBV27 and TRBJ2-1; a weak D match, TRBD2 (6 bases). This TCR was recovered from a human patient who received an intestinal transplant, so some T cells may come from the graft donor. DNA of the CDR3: TGTGCCAGCAGTTTGGGGGAGGTCCCCTACAATGAGCAGTTCTTC. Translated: CASSLGEVPYNEQFF.